Included here is one T cell receptor beta chain sequence, with context. This clonotype was seen a handful of times. The antigen this receptor binds is unknown. Base qualities are not at hand, and no much larger clone is one base apart. This entry is derived from a study of blood T cells in healthy people across ages (dated by TCRdb to between 2015 and 2016). In terms of the full investigation: Template switching captured roughly one uniquely barcoded TCR beta cDNA molecule per two T cells in model experiments. To avoid experimental bias, donors of different ages were spread randomly across the sequencing lanes. The study measured age-related changes in TCR beta repertoire diversity using deep sequencing normalized with unique cDNA molecular identifiers. For two donors (one aged 18 to 30 and one aged 80 or older), the study analyzed two additional independent replicas of 1 million unique cDNA reads from the same blood draw. Donors were grouped into four age groups: young (average approximately 15 years), middle-aged (39), aged (around 62) and long-lived (around 82). Overall results and qualifications from the work: The long-lived group showed more naive CD4+ T cells, fewer expanded clones and increased TCR diversity than the aged group, suggesting age selection. Observed TCR beta diversity per million T cells fell roughly linearly with age, and a significant reduction was already apparent by age about 36. Estimates of total diversity from one million sequenced T cells were regarded as lower bounds and underestimates. Observed TCR beta diversity correlated strongly with the percentage of naive T cells measured by flow cytometry. Because profiling used bulk unsorted PBMCs, naive and antigen-experienced compartments could not be compared conclusively. The CMV infection status of donors was not known, potentially confounding age-related changes in expanded clonotypes.

Receptor amplification or capture employed 5' RACE. The run used an Illumina HiSeq 2500. A second PCR of roughly 6 to 11 cycles was run with a J-beta primer mix and a sample-barcoded 5' primer. A unique molecular identifier was introduced onto each TCR beta cDNA molecule by a template-switch 5' adaptor carrying 12 random nucleotides. Each sample yielded at least 2.5 million CDR3-containing paired-end reads. All of the RNA was converted into first-strand cDNA using the Mint cDNA synthesis kit, with a TRBC-specific oligonucleotide serving as the primer. After uracil-DNA glycosylase treatment, a first 18-cycle PCR used universal primers M1SS and BC2_uni_R on all cDNA. For the original study's pipeline: For normalization, 1 million high-quality reads, each with a distinct molecular identifier, were randomly selected from each sample. Reads with shared molecular identifiers were discarded instead of being binned into consensus sequences. MiTCR, with a Q25 quality threshold and the strictest error-elimination algorithm, was used for CDR3 identification, clonotype clustering and error correction. A nonparametric unseen species model with Euler transformation was used to estimate a lower bound on total TCR beta diversity. The raw public reads went through TCRdb reprocessing: fastp at Q25, MiXCR clone calling, in-frame beta chains kept. Identical CDR3 protein sequences are pooled into one entry, listed with their most common genes and DNA. The V and J calls were not made by the authors but by TCRdb's processing. The sample contains hundreds of thousands of distinct CDR3 sequences, 20% to 25% of them found a single time. In total, the top ten clones hold around 21% of the sample.

Reading from cysteine to phenylalanine, the CDR3 counts 17 amino acids. The entry retains the CDR3 DNA only, 51 bases that are in frame from base 1. Donors were around 37 systemically healthy Caucasian individuals from Russia aged roughly 6 to 95 years. About 10 milliliters of peripheral blood were drawn from each donor into EDTA-treated Vacutainer tubes. Ficoll-Paque density-gradient centrifugation was used to isolate PBMCs, with at least 6 million per sample. Trizol reagent was used to extract total RNA from PBMCs, with at least 5.5 micrograms per sample. The percentages of naive CD45RAhigh/CD27high T cells were determined by flow cytometry on a PBMC aliquot from every donor.

The receptor's source is a man aged 65 to 85 in good health. Sequencing used blood. The sequence is built from TRBV21-1 and TRBJ1-5; TRBD1, the table's D call, lacks a check against the DNA. TRBV21-1 corresponds to a pseudogene. CDR3 loop: CASSKAPPDREDQPQHF. The nucleotide sequence reads TGTGCCAGCAGCAAAGCCCCCCCGGACAGGGAGGATCAGCCCCAGCATTTT.